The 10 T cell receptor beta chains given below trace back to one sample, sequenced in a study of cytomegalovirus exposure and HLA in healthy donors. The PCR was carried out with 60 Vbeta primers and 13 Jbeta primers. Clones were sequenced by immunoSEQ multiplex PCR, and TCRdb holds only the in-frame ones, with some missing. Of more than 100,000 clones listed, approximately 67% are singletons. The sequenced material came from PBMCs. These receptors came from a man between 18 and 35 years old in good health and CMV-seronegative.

CDR3 sequence: CASGFAGNTEAFF. In DNA, the CDR3 is TGTGCTAGTGGTTTCGCAGGGAACACTGAAGCTTTCTTT. V gene TRBV12-5 combines with J gene TRBJ1-1; D remains unclear. Trimming left V 3 bases short and J 1 base short, with 6 bases between. Looked up from germline, CDR1 is LGHNT and CDR2 is FRNRAP. The CDR3 loop spans 13 amino acids.

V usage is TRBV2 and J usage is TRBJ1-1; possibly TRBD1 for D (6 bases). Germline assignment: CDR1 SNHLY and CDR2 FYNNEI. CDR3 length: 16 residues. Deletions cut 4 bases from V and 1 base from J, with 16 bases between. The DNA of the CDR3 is TGTGCCAGCAGTGGACGGACAGCCCAAGGGAACACTGAAGCTTTCTTT. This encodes CASSGRTAQGNTEAFF.

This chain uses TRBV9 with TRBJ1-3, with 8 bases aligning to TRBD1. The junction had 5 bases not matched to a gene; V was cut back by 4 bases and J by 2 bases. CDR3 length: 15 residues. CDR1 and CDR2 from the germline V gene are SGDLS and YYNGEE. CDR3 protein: CASSKPGQAGNTIYF. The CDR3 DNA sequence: TGTGCCAGCAGCAAACCGGGACAGGCTGGAAACACCATATATTTT. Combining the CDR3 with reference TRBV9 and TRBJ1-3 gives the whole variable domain DSGVTQTPKHLITATGQRVTLRCSPRSGDLSVYWYQQSLDQGLQFLIQYYNGEERAKGNILERFSAQQFPDLHSELNLSSLELGDSALYFCASSKPGQAGNTIYFGEGSWLTVV.

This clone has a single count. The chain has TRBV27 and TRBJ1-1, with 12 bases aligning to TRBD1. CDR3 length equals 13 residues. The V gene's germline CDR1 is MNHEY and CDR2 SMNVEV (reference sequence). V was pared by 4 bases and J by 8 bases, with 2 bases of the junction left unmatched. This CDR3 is CASSWGTGGEAFF. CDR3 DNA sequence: TGTGCCAGCAGTTGGGGGACAGGGGGCGAAGCTTTCTTT.

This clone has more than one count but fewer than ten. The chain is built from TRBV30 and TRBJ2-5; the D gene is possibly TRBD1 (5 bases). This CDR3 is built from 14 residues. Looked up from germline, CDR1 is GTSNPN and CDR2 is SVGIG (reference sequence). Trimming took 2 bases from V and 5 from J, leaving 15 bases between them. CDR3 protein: CAWSPLGARETQYF. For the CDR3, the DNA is TGTGCCTGGAGTCCCTTAGGGGCCCGGGAGACCCAGTACTTC.

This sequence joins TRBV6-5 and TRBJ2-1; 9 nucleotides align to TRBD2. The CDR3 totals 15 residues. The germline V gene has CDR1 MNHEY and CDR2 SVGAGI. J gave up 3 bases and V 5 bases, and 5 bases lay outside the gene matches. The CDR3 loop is CASSPTSGYYNEQFF. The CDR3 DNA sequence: TGTGCCAGCAGTCCTACTAGCGGGTACTACAATGAGCAGTTCTTC.

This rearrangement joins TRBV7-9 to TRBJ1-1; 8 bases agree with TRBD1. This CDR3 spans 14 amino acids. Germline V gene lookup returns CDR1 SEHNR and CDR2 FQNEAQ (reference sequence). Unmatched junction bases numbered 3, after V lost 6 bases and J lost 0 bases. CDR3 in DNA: TGTGCCAGCAGGCTGACAGGGGTGAACACTGAAGCTTTCTTT. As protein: CASRLTGVNTEAFF.

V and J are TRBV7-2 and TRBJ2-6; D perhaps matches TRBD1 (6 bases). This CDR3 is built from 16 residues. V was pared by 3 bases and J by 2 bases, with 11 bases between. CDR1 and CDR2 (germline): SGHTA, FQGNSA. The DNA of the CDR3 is TGTGCCAGCAGCTTCGGGCGGACAGCTGGGGCCAACGTCCTGACTTTC. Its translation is CASSFGRTAGANVLTF.

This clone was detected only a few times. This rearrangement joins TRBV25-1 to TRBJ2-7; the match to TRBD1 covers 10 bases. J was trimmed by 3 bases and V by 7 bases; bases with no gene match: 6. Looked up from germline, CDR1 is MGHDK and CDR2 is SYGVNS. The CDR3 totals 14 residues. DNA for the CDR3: TGTGCCAGCAAGAGGGGACAGGGGTACTACGAGCAGTACTTC. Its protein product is CASKRGQGYYEQYF.

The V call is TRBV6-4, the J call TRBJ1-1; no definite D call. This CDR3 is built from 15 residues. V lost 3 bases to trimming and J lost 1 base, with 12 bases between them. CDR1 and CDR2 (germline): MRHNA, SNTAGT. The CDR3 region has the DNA TGTGCCAGCAGTGAGAGGGTTGGAGCGAACACTGAAGCTTTCTTT. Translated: CASSERVGANTEAFF.